The 14 T cell receptor beta chains presented below share a single source sample, sequenced in a study of shared clonotypes between healthy human individuals. Repertoires were generated with immunoSEQ multiplex PCR, while TCRdb's copy carries only in-frame clones and drops some. The table lists 2 million to 3 million clones, more than 85% of them singletons. Sequenced sample: naive CD4+ T cells from PBMCs. Subset indicated: CD45RA+ positively selected. The receptor source for this set is a man aged 18 to 29 in good health. Some clones in this sample may be carry-over from other donors' samples.

The V gene is TRBV27, the J gene TRBJ2-1; 12 bases match TRBD2. The germline V gene has CDR1 MNHEY and CDR2 SMNVEV (reference sequence). This CDR3 is built from 16 residues. Trimming at V came to 5 bases and at J to 7 bases, leaving 9 bases not matched to a gene. The chain's CDR3 is CASSPGLAGRLNEQFF. The CDR3 DNA sequence: TGTGCCAGCAGTCCCGGACTAGCGGGAAGGTTGAATGAGCAGTTCTTC.

V gene TRBV28 combines with J gene TRBJ2-3, with 7 bases that match TRBD2. Germline V gene sequence: CDR1 MDHEN, CDR2 SYDVKM. V shed 5 bases and J 5 bases; nucleotides not matched to a gene: 7. The CDR3 sequence is 14 residues long. The CDR3 DNA reads TGTGCCAGCAGTCCCCGGACTAGTGGAGATACGCAGTATTTT. It yields the protein CASSPRTSGDTQYF.

The chain employs TRBV5-4 and TRBJ2-7; D remains unclear. CDR1 is SGHNT, CDR2 YYREEE, per germline (reference sequence). The CDR3 has 16 amino acids. V was trimmed by 4 bases and J by 0 bases, leaving 17 bases between them. The CDR3 DNA sequence: TGTGCCAGCAGCCCTGGTGCCAGCCAGTTCTCCTACGAGCAGTACTTC. Its translation: CASSPGASQFSYEQYF.

The J gene is TRBJ1-5, the V gene TRBV6-5; 7 positions match TRBD1. Germline CDR1 reads MNHEY; CDR2 reads SVGAGI. Trimming took 6 bases from V and 1 from J; bases not matched to a gene: 6. The CDR3 contains 15 residues. CDR3 bases: TGTGCCAGCAGCTCGACAGGGTACAGCAATCAGCCCCAGCATTTT. Protein: CASSSTGYSNQPQHF.

The chain recombines TRBV29-1 with TRBJ2-7, with 9 nucleotides matching TRBD1. J lost 5 bases, V lost 5 bases, and 10 bases had no gene match. Germline CDR1 SQVTM, CDR2 ANQGSEA. The CDR3 length is 14 residues. For the CDR3, the DNA is TGCAGCGTTACGGGACAGGGCTCGATGGACGAGCAGTACTTC. Translated: CSVTGQGSMDEQYF.

The chain uses TRBV19 and TRBJ2-3; D possibly uses TRBD1 or TRBD2 (5 bases each). Trimming took off 3 bases at V and 3 bases at J, with 13 bases between the two ends. In germline, CDR1 is LNHDA, CDR2 SQIVND (reference sequence). The CDR3 runs to 15 residues. The CDR3, as DNA: TGTGCCAGTAGTATCGGTTCGGGGCGGACAGATACGCAGTATTTT. Its protein is CASSIGSGRTDTQYF.

The V call is TRBV19, the J call TRBJ1-5, with 8 positions matching TRBD1. Trimming cost V 7 bases and J 2 bases; bases outside gene matches: 7. Germline lookup yields CDR1 LNHDA and CDR2 SQIVND (reference sequence). This CDR3 is 15 amino acids long. For the CDR3, the DNA is TGTGCCAGTAACGGACAGGGCCGGGGCAATCAGCCCCAGCATTTT. This codes for CASNGQGRGNQPQHF.

V gene TRBV23-1 combines with J gene TRBJ2-7; D not resolved. TRBV23-1 is designated an ORF whose function remains uncertain. V lost 8 bases and J 5 bases, leaving 13 bases between the germline ends. The CDR3 totals 12 residues. CDR3 DNA sequence: TGCGCCAGCGGACCCTGGTTTCACGAGCAGTACTTC. This translates into CASGPWFHEQYF.

The chain is built from TRBV5-1 and TRBJ2-7, with TRBD1 matching over 8 bases. The V and J ends lost 5 bases and 3 bases, in that order; junction bases with no gene match: 19. CDR1 is SGHRS and CDR2 is YFSETQ in the germline V gene. The CDR3 runs 18 residues. CDR3 sequence (DNA): TGCGCCAGCAGTTTCCTCCCCGCCCGGACAGGGAAGGACTACGAGCAGTACTTC. Amino acids: CASSFLPARTGKDYEQYF. Supplemented by reference TRBV5-1 and TRBJ2-7, the full variable domain reads KAGVTQTPRYLIKTRGQQVTLSCSPISGHRSVSWYQQTPGQGLQFLFEYFSETQRNKGNFPGRFSGRQFSNSRSEMNVSTLELGDSALYLCASSFLPARTGKDYEQYFGPGTRLTVT.

V gene TRBV11-1 combines with J gene TRBJ1-2; D gene unclear. The CDR3 sequence is 15 residues long. The germline V and J ends were trimmed by 5 bases and 2 bases, with 15 bases remaining between them. CDR1 is SGHAT and CDR2 is FQDESV in the germline V gene (reference sequence). The CDR3 sequence is CASSLAGSPNYGYTF. The CDR3 DNA reads as TGTGCCAGCAGCCTTGCCGGTAGCCCAAACTATGGCTACACCTTC.

The CDR3 bases are TGCAGCGTTGAAGAACCGCAGGGGTATGGCTACACCTTC. Translating gives CSVEEPQGYGYTF. The chain combines TRBV29-1 with TRBJ1-2; weak D call: TRBD1 (6 bases). From germline, CDR1 is SQVTM and CDR2 ANQGSEA. The germline V and J ends were trimmed by 0 bases and 5 bases, with 10 bases remaining between them. This CDR3 is 13 amino acids long.

This clone was seen a single time. The chain links TRBV2 to TRBJ2-5, with TRBD1 identical over 9 bases. Germline lookup yields CDR1 SNHLY and CDR2 FYNNEI. Trimming took 8 bases from V and 4 from J; bases not matched to a gene: 5. The CDR3 consists of 13 residues. Here the CDR3 reads CASHPDRGETQYF. The CDR3 DNA follows: TGTGCCAGCCACCCGGACAGGGGAGAGACCCAGTACTTC.

CDR3 coding DNA: TGTGCCAGCAGCTTAACTAGCGGCCTTTACAATGAGCAGTTCTTC. Amino acids: CASSLTSGLYNEQFF. The V call is TRBV28, the J call TRBJ2-1, with 8 bases fitting TRBD2. Looked up from germline, CDR1 is MDHEN and CDR2 is SYDVKM. The trim removed 6 bases at V and 4 bases at J, leaving 8 bases unmatched. The CDR3 loop spans 15 amino acids. The full variable domain, rest sourced from reference TRBV28 and TRBJ2-1, is DVKVTQSSRYLVKRTGEKVFLECVQDMDHENMFWYRQDPGLGLRLIYFSYDVKMKEKGDIPEGYSVSREKKERFSLILESASTNQTSMYLCASSLTSGLYNEQFFGPGTRLTVL.

The chain joins TRBV2 to TRBJ1-2; 8 nucleotides match TRBD1. The V gene's germline CDR1 is SNHLY and CDR2 FYNNEI. The junction had 16 bases not matched to a gene; V was cut back by 5 bases and J by 8 bases. The CDR3 consists of 16 residues. CDR3 protein: CASSLRMTGEVSGYTF. The CDR3 DNA reads TGTGCCAGCAGTCTAAGGATGACAGGGGAGGTTTCGGGCTACACCTTC.